This T cell receptor beta chain was recovered during a study of Graves' ophthalmopathy and Graves' hyperthyroidism. About the study: Hyperthyroidism showing no ophthalmopathy within 18 months of follow-up was stable. The study's findings and limits: The majority of expanded thyroid clonotypes above 0.001 frequency also occurred in blood. A model of 13 signatures distinguished ophthalmopathy from stable hyperthyroidism at approximately 90% sensitivity and 70% to 84% specificity.

RNA transcripts provided the template for amplifying TCR beta CDR3 regions. RT-PCR was first run with HTBI primers, then multiplex PCR in a second round. TCRdb analysed the multiplex PCR reads with MiXCR anew, one entry per CDR3 protein. Of over a million distinct CDR3 sequences in the sample, about two fifths were seen once. Trimming cost V 4 bases and J 1 base, with 13 bases left between them. CDR3 length: 14 residues. Germline V gene data show CDR1 as SQVTM and CDR2 as ANQGSEA. This clonotype was found many times. The antigen remains unidentified. Only newly diagnosed hyperthyroidism patients aged 18 to 65, with under 2 months' duration, were enrolled.

This receptor was taken from an adult man with Graves' hyperthyroidism. The J gene is TRBJ1-1, the V gene TRBV29-1; perhaps TRBD1 as D (6 bases). The sequencing sample was made of peripheral blood or thyroid tissue (not recorded which). The CDR3 loop is CSVGQAAGNTEAFF. The CDR3 DNA sequence: TGCAGCGTTGGACAGGCAGCAGGGAACACTGAAGCTTTCTTT. The full variable domain, its missing parts supplied by reference TRBV29-1 and TRBJ1-1, is SAVISQKPSRDICQRGTSLTIQCQVDSQVTMMFWYRQQPGQSLTLIATANQGSEATYESGFVIDKFPISRPNLTFSTLTVSNMSPEDSSIYLCSVGQAAGNTEAFFGQGTRLTVV.